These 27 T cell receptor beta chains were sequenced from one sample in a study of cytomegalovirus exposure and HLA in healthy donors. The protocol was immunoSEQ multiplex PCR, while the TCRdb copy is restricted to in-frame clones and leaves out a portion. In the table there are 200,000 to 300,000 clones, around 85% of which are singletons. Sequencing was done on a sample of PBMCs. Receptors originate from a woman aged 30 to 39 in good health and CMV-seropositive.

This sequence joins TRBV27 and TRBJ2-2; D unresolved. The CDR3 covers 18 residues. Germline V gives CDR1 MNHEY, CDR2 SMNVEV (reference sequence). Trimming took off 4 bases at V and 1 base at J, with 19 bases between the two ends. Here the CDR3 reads CASSSYHLVVRNTGELFF. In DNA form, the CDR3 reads TGTGCCAGCAGTTCCTATCACCTTGTAGTGAGGAACACCGGGGAGCTGTTTTTT.

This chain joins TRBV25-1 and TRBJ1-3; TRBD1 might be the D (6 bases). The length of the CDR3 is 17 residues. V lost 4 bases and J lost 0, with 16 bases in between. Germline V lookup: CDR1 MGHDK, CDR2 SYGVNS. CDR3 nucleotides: TGTGCCAGCAGTGGCCTAGGGGACACACTCTCTGGAAACACCATATATTTT. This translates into CASSGLGDTLSGNTIYF.

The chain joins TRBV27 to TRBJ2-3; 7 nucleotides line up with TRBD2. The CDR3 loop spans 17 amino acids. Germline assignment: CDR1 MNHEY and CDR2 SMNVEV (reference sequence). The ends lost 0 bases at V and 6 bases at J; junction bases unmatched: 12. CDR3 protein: CASSLSLAAQKWDTQYF. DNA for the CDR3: TGTGCCAGCAGTTTATCGCTAGCGGCTCAAAAATGGGATACGCAGTATTTT.

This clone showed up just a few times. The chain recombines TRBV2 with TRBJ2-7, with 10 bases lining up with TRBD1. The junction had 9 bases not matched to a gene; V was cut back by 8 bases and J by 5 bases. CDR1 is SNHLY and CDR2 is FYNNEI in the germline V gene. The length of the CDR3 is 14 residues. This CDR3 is CASARDRGFDEQYF. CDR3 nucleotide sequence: TGTGCCAGCGCCCGGGACAGGGGATTCGACGAGCAGTACTTC.

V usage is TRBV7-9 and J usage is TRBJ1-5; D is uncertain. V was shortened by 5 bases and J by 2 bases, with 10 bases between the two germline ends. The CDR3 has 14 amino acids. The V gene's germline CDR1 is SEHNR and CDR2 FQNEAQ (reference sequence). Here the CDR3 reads CASSRTGGNQPQHF. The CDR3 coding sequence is TGTGCCAGCAGCCGGACTGGAGGCAATCAGCCCCAGCATTTT.

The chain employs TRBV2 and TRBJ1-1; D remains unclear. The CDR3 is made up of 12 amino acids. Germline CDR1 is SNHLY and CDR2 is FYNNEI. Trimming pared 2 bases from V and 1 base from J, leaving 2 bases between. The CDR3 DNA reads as TGTGCCAGCAGTGAACAGAACACTGAAGCTTTCTTT. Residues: CASSEQNTEAFF. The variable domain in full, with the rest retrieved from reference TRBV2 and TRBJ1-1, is EPEVTQTPSHQVTQMGQEVILRCVPISNHLYFYWYRQILGQKVEFLVSFYNNEISEKSEIFDDQFSVERPDGSNFTLKIRSTKLEDSAMYFCASSEQNTEAFFGQGTRLTVV.

CDR3 bases: TGTGCCAGCAGCCTATGGACAGGGGAAAACATTCAGTACTTC. The encoded protein is CASSLWTGENIQYF. The V call is TRBV5-4, the J call TRBJ2-4, with 9 bases matching TRBD1. The CDR3 consists of 14 residues. Germline loops: CDR1 SGHNT, CDR2 YYREEE (reference sequence). V lost 4 bases and J lost 5; bases outside the gene matches: 4.

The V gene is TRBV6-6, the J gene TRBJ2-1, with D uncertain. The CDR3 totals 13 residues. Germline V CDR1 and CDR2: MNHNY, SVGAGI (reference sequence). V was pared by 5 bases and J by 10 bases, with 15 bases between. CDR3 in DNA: TGTGCCAGCAGTCCCTACCCGTTTCAAGAGCAGTTCTTC. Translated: CASSPYPFQEQFF.

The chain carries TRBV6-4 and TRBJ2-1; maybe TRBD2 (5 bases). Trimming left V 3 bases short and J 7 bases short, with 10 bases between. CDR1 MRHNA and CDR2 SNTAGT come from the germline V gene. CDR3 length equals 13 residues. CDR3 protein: CASSERALNEQFF. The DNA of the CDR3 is TGTGCCAGCAGTGAGCGGGCTCTAAATGAGCAGTTCTTC.

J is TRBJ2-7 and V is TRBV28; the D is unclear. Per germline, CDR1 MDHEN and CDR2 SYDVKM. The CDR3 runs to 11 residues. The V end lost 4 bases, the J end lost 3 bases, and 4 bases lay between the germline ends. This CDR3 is CASSWSYEQYF. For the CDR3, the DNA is TGTGCCAGCAGTTGGAGCTACGAGCAGTACTTC.

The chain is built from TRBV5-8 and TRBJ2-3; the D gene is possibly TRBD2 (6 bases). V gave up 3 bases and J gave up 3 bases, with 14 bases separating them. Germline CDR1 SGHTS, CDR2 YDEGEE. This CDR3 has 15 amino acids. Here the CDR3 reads CASSSGRGLTDTQYF. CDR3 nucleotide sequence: TGTGCCAGCAGCTCTGGGCGGGGTCTGACAGATACGCAGTATTTT.

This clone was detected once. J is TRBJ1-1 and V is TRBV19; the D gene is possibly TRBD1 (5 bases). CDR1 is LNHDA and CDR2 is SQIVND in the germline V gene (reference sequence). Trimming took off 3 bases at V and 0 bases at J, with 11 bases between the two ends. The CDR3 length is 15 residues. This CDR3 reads CASSIQGTMNTEAFF. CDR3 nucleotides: TGTGCCAGTAGTATTCAGGGAACTATGAACACTGAAGCTTTCTTT. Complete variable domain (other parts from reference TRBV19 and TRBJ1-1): DGGITQSPKYLFRKEGQNVTLSCEQNLNHDAMYWYRQDPGQGLRLIYYSQIVNDFQKGDIAEGYSVSREKKESFPLTVTSAQKNPTAFYLCASSIQGTMNTEAFFGQGTRLTVV.

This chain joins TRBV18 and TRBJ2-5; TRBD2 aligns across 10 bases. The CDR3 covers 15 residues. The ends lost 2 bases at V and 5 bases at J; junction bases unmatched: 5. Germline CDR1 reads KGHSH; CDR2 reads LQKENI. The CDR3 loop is CASSPKERGGETQYF. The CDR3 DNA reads TGTGCCAGCTCACCAAAAGAGCGGGGGGGGGAGACCCAGTACTTC.

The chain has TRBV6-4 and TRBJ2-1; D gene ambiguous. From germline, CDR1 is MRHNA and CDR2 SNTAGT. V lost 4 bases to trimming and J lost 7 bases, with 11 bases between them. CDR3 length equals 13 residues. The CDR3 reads CASSASAENEQFF. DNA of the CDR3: TGTGCCAGCAGTGCGTCCGCGGAGAATGAGCAGTTCTTC.

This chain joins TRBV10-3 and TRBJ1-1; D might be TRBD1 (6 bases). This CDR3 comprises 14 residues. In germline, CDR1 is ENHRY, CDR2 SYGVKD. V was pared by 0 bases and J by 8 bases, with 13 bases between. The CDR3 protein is CAISESAGAGEAFF. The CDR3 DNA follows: TGTGCCATCAGTGAGTCGGCGGGGGCTGGGGAAGCTTTCTTT.

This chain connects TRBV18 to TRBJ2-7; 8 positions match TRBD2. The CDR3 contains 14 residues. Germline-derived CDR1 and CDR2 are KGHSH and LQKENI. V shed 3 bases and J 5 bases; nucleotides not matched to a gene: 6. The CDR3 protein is CASSPLAGPNEQYF. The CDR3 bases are TGTGCCAGCTCACCCTTAGCGGGACCTAACGAGCAGTACTTC.

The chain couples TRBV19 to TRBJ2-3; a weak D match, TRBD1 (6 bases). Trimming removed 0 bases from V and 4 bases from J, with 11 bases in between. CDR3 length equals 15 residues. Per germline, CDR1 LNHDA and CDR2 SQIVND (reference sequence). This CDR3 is CASSIEGRGADTQYF. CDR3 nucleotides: TGTGCCAGTAGTATAGAGGGCAGGGGAGCAGATACGCAGTATTTT.

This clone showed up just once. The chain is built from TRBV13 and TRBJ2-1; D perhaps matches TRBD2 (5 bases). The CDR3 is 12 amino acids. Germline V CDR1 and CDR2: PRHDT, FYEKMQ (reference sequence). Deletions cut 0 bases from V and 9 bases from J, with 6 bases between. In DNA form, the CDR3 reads TGTGCCAGCAGCTTAGGCGGAGGTGAGCAGTTCTTC. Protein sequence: CASSLGGGEQFF.

CDR3 in DNA: TGTGCCAGCAGCTTTGACACTAGCGGGAGGGCTAAGCAGTACTTC. Residues: CASSFDTSGRAKQYF. The chain links TRBV5-4 to TRBJ2-7, with 13 positions matching TRBD2. With V trimmed by 2 bases and J by 8 bases, 7 bases remained unmatched. This CDR3 spans 15 amino acids. Per germline, CDR1 SGHNT and CDR2 YYREEE (reference sequence).

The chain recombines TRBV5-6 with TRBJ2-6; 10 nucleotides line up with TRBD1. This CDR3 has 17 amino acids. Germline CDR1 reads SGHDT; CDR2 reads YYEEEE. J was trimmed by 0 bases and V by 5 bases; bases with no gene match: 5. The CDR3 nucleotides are TGTGCCAGCAGACGGGACAGGGGACCCTCTGGGGCCAACGTCCTGACTTTC. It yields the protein CASRRDRGPSGANVLTF.

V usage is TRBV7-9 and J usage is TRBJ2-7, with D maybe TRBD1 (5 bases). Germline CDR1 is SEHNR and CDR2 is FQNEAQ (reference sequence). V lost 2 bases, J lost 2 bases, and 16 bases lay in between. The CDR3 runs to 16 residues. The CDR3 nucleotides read TGTGCCAGCAGCTTATACTTCAGGGAAGAACCCTACGAGCAGTACTTC. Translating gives CASSLYFREEPYEQYF.

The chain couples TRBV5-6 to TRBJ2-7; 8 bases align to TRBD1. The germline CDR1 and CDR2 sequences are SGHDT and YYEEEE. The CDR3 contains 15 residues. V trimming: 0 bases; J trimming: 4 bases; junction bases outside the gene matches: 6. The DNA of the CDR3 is TGTGCCAGCAGCTTGGCAGGACAGGGCGGGTACGAGCAGTACTTC. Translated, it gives CASSLAGQGGYEQYF.

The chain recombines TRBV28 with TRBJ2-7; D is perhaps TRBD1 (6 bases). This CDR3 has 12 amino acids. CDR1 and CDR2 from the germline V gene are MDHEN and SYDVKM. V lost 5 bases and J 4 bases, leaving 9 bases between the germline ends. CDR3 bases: TGTGCCAGCAGTGATACAGGGTACGAGCAGTACTTC. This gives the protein CASSDTGYEQYF.

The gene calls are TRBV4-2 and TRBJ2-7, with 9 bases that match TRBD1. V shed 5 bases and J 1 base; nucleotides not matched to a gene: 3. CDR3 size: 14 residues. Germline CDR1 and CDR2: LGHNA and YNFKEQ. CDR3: CASSRDRESYEQYF. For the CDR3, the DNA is TGTGCCAGCAGCAGGGACAGGGAGTCCTACGAGCAGTACTTC.

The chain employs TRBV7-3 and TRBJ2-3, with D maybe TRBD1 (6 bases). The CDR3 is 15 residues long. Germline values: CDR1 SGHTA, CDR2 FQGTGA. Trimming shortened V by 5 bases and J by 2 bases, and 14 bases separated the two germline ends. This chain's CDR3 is CASSTSTGNTDTQYF. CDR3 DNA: TGTGCCAGCAGCACTTCGACAGGCAACACAGATACGCAGTATTTT.

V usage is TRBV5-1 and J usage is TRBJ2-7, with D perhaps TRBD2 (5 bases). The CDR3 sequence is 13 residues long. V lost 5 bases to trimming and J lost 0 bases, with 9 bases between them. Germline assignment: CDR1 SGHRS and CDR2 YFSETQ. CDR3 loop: CASRTGVSYEQYF. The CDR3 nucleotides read TGCGCCAGCAGAACCGGGGTCTCCTACGAGCAGTACTTC.

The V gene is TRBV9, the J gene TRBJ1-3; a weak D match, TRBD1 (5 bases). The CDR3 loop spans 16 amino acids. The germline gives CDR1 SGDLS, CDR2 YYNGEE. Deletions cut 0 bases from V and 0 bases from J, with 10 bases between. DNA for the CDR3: TGTGCCAGCAGCGTAGATAAGGGGTTCTCTGGAAACACCATATATTTT. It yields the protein CASSVDKGFSGNTIYF.